The 2 T cell receptor beta chains below all came from one sample that was sequenced in a study of blood T cells in healthy people across ages. Alongside a J-beta primer mix, a sample-barcoded 5' primer served in a second PCR lasting about 7 to 12 cycles. MiXCR, run by TCRdb on the 5' RACE reads, gives a single entry per CDR3 protein. The data show 380,000 or so distinct CDR3 sequences, with over 45% seen just once and under 60% held by the top ten. The sample was blood. These receptors all stem from a man aged 60 to 75 in good health.

J is TRBJ2-4 and V is TRBV6-2 or TRBV6-3; weak D call: TRBD2 (6 bases). The assigned J gene may be wrong: the sequence end matches TRBJ2-5 better. Germline CDR1 is MNHEY and CDR2 is SVGEGT. This CDR3 is 16 amino acids long. CDR3 DNA: TGTGCCAGCAGTTACTCGTCTCTAGCGACCCAAGAGACCCAGTACTTC. As protein: CASSYSSLATQETQYF.

The genes are TRBV5-4 and TRBJ2-5; D unresolved. The germline CDR1 and CDR2 sequences are SGHNT and YYREEE (reference sequence). V lost 4 bases, J lost 2 bases, and 15 bases lay in between. This CDR3 has 15 amino acids. The CDR3 region is CASSPGPISQETQYF. The CDR3 DNA reads as TGTGCCAGCAGCCCCGGACCTATTTCGCAAGAGACCCAGTACTTC.